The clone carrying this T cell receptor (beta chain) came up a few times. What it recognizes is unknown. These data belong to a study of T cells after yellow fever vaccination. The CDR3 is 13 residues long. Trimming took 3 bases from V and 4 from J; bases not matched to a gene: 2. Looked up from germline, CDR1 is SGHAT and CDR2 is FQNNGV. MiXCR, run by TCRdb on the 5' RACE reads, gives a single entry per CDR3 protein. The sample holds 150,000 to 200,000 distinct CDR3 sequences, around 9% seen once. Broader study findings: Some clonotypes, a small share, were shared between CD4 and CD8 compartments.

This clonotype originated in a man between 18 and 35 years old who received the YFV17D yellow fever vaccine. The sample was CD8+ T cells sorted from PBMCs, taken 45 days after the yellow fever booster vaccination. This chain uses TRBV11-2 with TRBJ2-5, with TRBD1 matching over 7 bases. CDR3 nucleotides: TGTGCCAGCAGCTTTTGGACAGGAGAGACCCAGTACTTC. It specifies CASSFWTGETQYF.